The clone carrying this T cell receptor beta chain was seen many times. Its target is unknown. The J segment lost 4 bases and the V segment lost 5 bases, leaving 5 bases of the junction unmatched. The V gene's germline CDR1 is SEHNR and CDR2 FQNEAQ (reference sequence). This CDR3 is 15 amino acids long. This specimen belongs to a study of neurological immune-mediated disorders. Study findings and constraints: Grouping of repertoires by phylogeny put those of 18 of 34 multiple sclerosis patients into a single related-CDR3 cluster, a possible signature.

Libraries used 2 million unsorted PBMCs kept frozen in RNAlater. A 10-nucleotide random UMI tagged transcripts in template-switch 5'RACE cDNA synthesis. MiXCR, run by TCRdb on the 5' RACE reads, gives a single entry per CDR3 protein. The sample yields 55,000 to 75,000 distinct CDR3 sequences, roughly 4.9% seen once. The TCR comes from a human donor with multiple sclerosis. The donor label of this sample is uncertain. The sample consisted of PBMCs. The rearrangement links TRBV7-9 to TRBJ1-4, with TRBD1 matching over 9 bases. DNA for the CDR3: TGTGCCAGCAGCCGTAGGACAGGGGTTAATGAAAAACTGTTTTTT. Translated, it gives CASSRRTGVNEKLFF.